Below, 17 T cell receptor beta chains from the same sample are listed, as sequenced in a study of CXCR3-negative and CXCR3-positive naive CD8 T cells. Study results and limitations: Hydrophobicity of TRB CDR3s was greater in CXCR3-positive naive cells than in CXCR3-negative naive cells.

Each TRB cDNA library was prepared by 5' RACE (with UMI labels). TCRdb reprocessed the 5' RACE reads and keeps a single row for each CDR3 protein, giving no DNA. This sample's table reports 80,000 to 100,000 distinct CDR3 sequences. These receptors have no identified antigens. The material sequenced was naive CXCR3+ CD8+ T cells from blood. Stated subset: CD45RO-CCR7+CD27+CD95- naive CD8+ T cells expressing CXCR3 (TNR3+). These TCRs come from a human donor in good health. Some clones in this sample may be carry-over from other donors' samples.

The CDR3 here is CSVEVQGNYGYTF. The V gene is TRBV29-1, the J gene TRBJ1-2; the TCRdb call, TRBD1, lacks DNA for checking. Germline V CDR1 and CDR2: SQVTM, ANQGSEA. The CDR3 runs to 13 residues.

CDR3 residues: CASSTRGDRGQDTEAFF. V gene TRBV19 combines with J gene TRBJ1-1; TCRdb calls TRBD1, which cannot be checked without DNA. The CDR3 is 17 amino acids. CDR1 is LNHDA and CDR2 is SQIVND in the germline V gene (reference sequence). Variable domain in full (rest from reference TRBV19 and TRBJ1-1): DGGITQSPKYLFRKEGQNVTLSCEQNLNHDAMYWYRQDPGQGLRLIYYSQIVNDFQKGDIAEGYSVSREKKESFPLTVTSAQKNPTAFYLCASSTRGDRGQDTEAFFGQGTRLTVV.

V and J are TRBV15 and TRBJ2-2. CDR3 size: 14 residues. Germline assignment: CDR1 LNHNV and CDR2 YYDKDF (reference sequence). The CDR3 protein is CATSTGGAPGELFF.

The CDR3 here is CASSNGDTEYNSPLHF. The chain is built from TRBV28 and TRBJ1-6. CDR1 MDHEN and CDR2 SYDVKM come from the germline V gene. CDR3 size: 16 residues.

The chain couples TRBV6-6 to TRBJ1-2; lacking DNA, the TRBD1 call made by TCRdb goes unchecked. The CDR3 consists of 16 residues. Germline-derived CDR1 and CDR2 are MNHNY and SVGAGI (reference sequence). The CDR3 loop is CASSPGTGGLTDGYTF.

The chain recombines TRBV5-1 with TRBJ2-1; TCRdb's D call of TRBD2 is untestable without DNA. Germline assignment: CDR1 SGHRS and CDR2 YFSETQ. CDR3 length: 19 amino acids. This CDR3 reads CASSWGLAGGSLSYNEQFF.

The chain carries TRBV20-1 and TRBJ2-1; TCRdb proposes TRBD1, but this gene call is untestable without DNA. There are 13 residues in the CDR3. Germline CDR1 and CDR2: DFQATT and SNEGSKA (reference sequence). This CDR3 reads CSARTGDYNEQLF.

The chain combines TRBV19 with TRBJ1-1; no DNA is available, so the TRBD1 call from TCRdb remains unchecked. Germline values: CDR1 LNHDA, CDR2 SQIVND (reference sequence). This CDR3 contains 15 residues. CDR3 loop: CASSILRGLNTEAFF.

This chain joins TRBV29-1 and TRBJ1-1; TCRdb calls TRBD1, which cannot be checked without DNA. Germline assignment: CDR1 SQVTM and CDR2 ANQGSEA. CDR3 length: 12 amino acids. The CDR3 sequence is CSVPQGNTEAFF.

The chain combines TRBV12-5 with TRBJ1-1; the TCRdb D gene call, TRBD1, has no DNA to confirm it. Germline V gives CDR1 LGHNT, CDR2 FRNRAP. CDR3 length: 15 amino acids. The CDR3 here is CASGTTGERGTEAFF.

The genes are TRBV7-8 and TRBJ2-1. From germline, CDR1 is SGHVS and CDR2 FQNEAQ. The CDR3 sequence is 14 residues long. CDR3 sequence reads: CASSLAPQDNEQFF.

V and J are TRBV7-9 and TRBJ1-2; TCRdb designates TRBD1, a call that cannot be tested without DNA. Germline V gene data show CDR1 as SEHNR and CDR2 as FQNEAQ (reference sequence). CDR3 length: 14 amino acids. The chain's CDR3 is CASSLVEGTDGYTF. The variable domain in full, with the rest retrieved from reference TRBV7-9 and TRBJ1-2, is DTGVSQNPRHKITKRGQNVTFRCDPISEHNRLYWYRQTLGQGPEFLTYFQNEAQLEKSRLLSDRFSAERPKGSFSTLEIQRTEQGDSAMYLCASSLVEGTDGYTFGSGTRLTVV.

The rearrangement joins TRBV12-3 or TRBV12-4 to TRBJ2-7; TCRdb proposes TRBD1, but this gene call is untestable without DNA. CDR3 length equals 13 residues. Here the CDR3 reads CASGPTGGIEQYF.

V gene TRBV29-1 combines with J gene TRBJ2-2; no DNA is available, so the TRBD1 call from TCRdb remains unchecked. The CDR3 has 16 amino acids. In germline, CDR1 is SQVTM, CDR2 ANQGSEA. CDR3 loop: CSVKLGPPSNTGELFF.

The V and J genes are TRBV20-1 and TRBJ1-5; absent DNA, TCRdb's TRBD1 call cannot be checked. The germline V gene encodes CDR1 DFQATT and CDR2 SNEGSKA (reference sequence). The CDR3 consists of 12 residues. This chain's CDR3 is CSAITGDQPQHF.

The chain's CDR3 is CASSLLYRKMETQYF. This sequence joins TRBV7-9 and TRBJ2-5; TCRdb gives TRBD1 as the D gene, but with no DNA this cannot be confirmed. The CDR3 is 15 residues long. Germline CDR1 reads SEHNR; CDR2 reads FQNEAQ (reference sequence).

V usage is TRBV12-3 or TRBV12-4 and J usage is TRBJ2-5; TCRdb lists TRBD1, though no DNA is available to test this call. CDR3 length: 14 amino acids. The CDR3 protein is CASSSSGVQETQYF.